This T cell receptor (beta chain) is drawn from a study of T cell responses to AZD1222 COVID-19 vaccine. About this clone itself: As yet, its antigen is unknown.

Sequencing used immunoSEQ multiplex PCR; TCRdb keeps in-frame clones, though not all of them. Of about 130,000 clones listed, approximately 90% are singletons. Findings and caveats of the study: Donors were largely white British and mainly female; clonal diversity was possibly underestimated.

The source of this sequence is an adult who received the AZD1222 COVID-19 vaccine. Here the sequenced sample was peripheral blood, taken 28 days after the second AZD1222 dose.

Here the CDR3 reads CASTPGSANTEAFF. The CDR3 DNA is TGTGCCAGCACCCCAGGGTCCGCGAACACTGAAGCTTTCTTT. The V gene is TRBV6-5, the J gene TRBJ1-1, with a possible D match to TRBD1 (5 bases). The CDR3 runs to 14 residues. With 7 bases removed from V and 1 base from J, the gap between germline ends came to 13 bases. Germline V CDR1 and CDR2: MNHEY, SVGAGI.